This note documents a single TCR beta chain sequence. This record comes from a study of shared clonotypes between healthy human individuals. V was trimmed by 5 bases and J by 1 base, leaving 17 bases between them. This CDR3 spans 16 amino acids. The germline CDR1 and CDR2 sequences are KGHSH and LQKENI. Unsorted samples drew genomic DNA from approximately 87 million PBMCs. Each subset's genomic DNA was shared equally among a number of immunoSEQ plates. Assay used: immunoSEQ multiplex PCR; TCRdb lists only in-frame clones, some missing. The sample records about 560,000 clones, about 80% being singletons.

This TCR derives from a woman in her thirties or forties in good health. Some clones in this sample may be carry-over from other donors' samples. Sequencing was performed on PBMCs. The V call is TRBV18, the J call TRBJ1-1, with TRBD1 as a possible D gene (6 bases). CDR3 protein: CASSSQTGLGNTEAFF. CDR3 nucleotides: TGTGCCAGCTCAAGTCAAACAGGGTTGGGGAACACTGAAGCTTTCTTT.